A single sample gave rise to the 15 T cell receptor beta chains below, sequenced in a study of CD8 T cells in Susac syndrome. RNA, at about 0.45 to 1 ug, was reverse transcribed with random hexamers. TCRdb redid the calling of the immunoSEQ multiplex PCR reads with MiXCR, one entry per CDR3 protein. The sample has under 200,000 distinct CDR3 sequences, 90% to 97% seen once; the top ten hold roughly 0.12%. The sequenced sample was CD4+ T cells from PBMCs. The source of these receptors is a human donor with Susac syndrome.

V is TRBV24-1 and J is TRBJ2-1; TRBD1 aligns across 8 bases. Germline trimming cut 3 bases from V and 7 bases from J; bases unmatched to any gene: 7. CDR1 KGHDR and CDR2 SFDVKD come from the germline V gene. The CDR3 covers 15 residues. CDR3 sequence reads: CATSDAMDRVNEQFF. CDR3 nucleotide sequence: TGTGCCACCAGTGATGCAATGGACAGGGTTAATGAGCAGTTCTTC.

This rearrangement joins TRBV15 to TRBJ2-1; D unclear. This CDR3 spans 13 amino acids. V was pared by 0 bases and J by 8 bases, with 8 bases between. Germline lookup yields CDR1 LNHNV and CDR2 YYDKDF (reference sequence). The CDR3 sequence: CATSRDLGYEQFF. The CDR3, as DNA: TGTGCCACCAGCAGAGATCTCGGATATGAGCAGTTCTTC.

V and J are TRBV20-1 and TRBJ1-2; unclear D gene. In germline, CDR1 is DFQATT, CDR2 SNEGSKA (reference sequence). The V and J ends lost 0 bases and 8 bases respectively, with 13 bases between them. There are 13 residues in the CDR3. CDR3 region: CSARENTQRGYTF. As DNA, the CDR3 is TGCAGTGCTAGAGAAAACACCCAGAGGGGCTACACCTTC.

This clonotype was recorded only once. The genes are TRBV5-6 and TRBJ2-7; D not resolved. The CDR3 totals 17 residues. Per the germline V gene, CDR1 is SGHDT and CDR2 is YYEEEE. V was trimmed by 2 bases and J by 0 bases, leaving 18 bases between them. The CDR3 DNA reads as TGTGCCAGCAGCTTTTTCCCCGGGTTCGTAGACTCCTACGAGCAGTACTTC. It codes for CASSFFPGFVDSYEQYF.

The chain uses TRBV5-6 and TRBJ2-7; TRBD1 or TRBD2 may be the D gene (7 bases each). The V gene lost 4 bases and the J gene lost 4 bases, with 18 bases spanning the gap. The CDR3 is 15 residues long. Germline CDR1 is SGHDT and CDR2 is YYEEEE. CDR3 nucleotides: TGTGCCAGCAGCACTACTAACAGGGGACTATACGAGCAGTACGTC. Protein product: CASSTTNRGLYEQYV.

V usage is TRBV4-2 and J usage is TRBJ1-4, with a tentative D call TRBD1 (6 bases). Germline V gene data show CDR1 as LGHNA and CDR2 as YNFKEQ. The CDR3 extends over 16 amino acids. The V and J ends lost 1 base and 7 bases respectively, with 16 bases between them. This CDR3 is CASSQAEGGWSEKLFF. CDR3 in DNA: TGTGCCAGCAGCCAAGCAGAGGGGGGTTGGAGTGAAAAACTGTTTTTT.

This clonotype was recorded once. The V and J genes are TRBV5-1 and TRBJ2-5; a possible D gene is TRBD2 (6 bases). The germline V and J ends were trimmed by 5 bases and 0 bases, with 14 bases remaining between them. This CDR3 has 15 amino acids. Germline V gene lookup returns CDR1 SGHRS and CDR2 YFSETQ. Written as DNA, the CDR3 is TGCGCCAGCAGTCCAGGACGGGGGTACCAAGAGACCCAGTACTTC. Translating gives CASSPGRGYQETQYF.

Here the CDR3 DNA reads TGTGCCAGCAGCTGGGAGGGACAGAGCACAGATACGCAGTATTTT. It is translated as CASSWEGQSTDTQYF. This chain joins TRBV5-5 and TRBJ2-3; D may correspond to TRBD1 or TRBD2 (7 bases each). Deletions cut 3 bases from V and 0 bases from J, with 11 bases between. The germline V gene encodes CDR1 SGHKS and CDR2 YYEKEE (reference sequence). This CDR3 is built from 15 residues.

The gene calls are TRBV11-2 and TRBJ2-1; D unclear. This CDR3 is 12 amino acids long. Deletions cut 5 bases from V and 10 bases from J, with 12 bases between. Germline V lookup: CDR1 SGHAT, CDR2 FQNNGV. CDR3 residues: CASSPRAREQFF. CDR3 sequence (DNA): TGTGCCAGCAGCCCAAGGGCGCGGGAGCAGTTCTTC.

This chain uses TRBV30 with TRBJ1-5; D is possibly TRBD1 (6 bases). The germline CDR1 and CDR2 sequences are GTSNPN and SVGIG (reference sequence). CDR3 length: 16 residues. The V and J ends lost 4 bases and 4 bases respectively, with 20 bases between them. The CDR3 DNA sequence: TGTGCCTGGACTCCGGGACACCCTGTCTGGAATCAGCCCCAGCATTTT. Translated, it gives CAWTPGHPVWNQPQHF.

This clonotype was picked up a small number of times. The chain combines TRBV29-1 with TRBJ1-1, with TRBD1 matching over 8 bases. The CDR3 consists of 13 residues. V was pared by 1 base and J by 5 bases, with 3 bases of the junction left unmatched. CDR1 and CDR2 from the germline V gene are SQVTM and ANQGSEA. The CDR3: CSVEGQGATEAFF. CDR3 coding DNA: TGCAGCGTTGAAGGCCAGGGGGCAACTGAAGCTTTCTTT. Filled out from reference TRBV29-1 and TRBJ1-1, the complete variable domain reads SAVISQKPSRDICQRGTSLTIQCQVDSQVTMMFWYRQQPGQSLTLIATANQGSEATYESGFVIDKFPISRPNLTFSTLTVSNMSPEDSSIYLCSVEGQGATEAFFGQGTRLTVV.

The chain couples TRBV10-2 to TRBJ2-7; D uncertain. The CDR3 totals 12 residues. Germline V gene data show CDR1 as WSHSY and CDR2 as SAAADI. Trimming left V 4 bases short and J 4 bases short, with 8 bases between. The CDR3 DNA sequence: TGCGCCAGCAGTGTCCTCGGGTACGAGCAGTACTTC. It is translated as CASSVLGYEQYF.

V usage is TRBV29-1 and J usage is TRBJ2-5, with 13 bases fitting TRBD2. The CDR3 extends over 16 amino acids. The V segment lost 4 bases and the J segment 4 bases; nucleotides outside the gene matches: 9. CDR1 and CDR2 from the germline V gene are SQVTM and ANQGSEA. CDR3 DNA sequence: TGCAGCGTTGCCTCGGGACTAGCGGGAAGGGGAGAGACCCAGTACTTC. Residues: CSVASGLAGRGETQYF.

The chain has TRBV7-2 and TRBJ2-7; D remains ambiguous. The CDR3 is 13 residues long. The germline V and J ends were trimmed by 6 bases and 1 base, with 10 bases remaining between them. From germline, CDR1 is SGHTA and CDR2 FQGNSA. CDR3 amino acids: CASSDYISYEQYF. In DNA form, the CDR3 reads TGTGCCAGCAGTGATTATATATCCTACGAGCAGTACTTC. Based on the CDR3 plus reference TRBV7-2 and TRBJ2-7, the full variable domain is GAGVSQSPSNKVTEKGKDVELRCDPISGHTALYWYRQSLGQGLEFLIYFQGNSAPDKSGLPSDRFSAERTGGSVSTLTIQRTQQEDSAVYLCASSDYISYEQYFGPGTRLTVT.

The chain is built from TRBV28 and TRBJ2-5, with D tentatively TRBD1 (6 bases). The CDR3 sequence is 14 residues long. The ends were cut back, 7 bases at V and 7 bases at J, with 19 bases in the middle. The V gene's germline CDR1 is MDHEN and CDR2 SYDVKM. The CDR3 loop reads CASISEGGKGTQYF. In nucleotides, the CDR3 is TGTGCCAGCATCTCAGAAGGGGGAAAGGGGACCCAGTACTTC.